Listed here are 23 T cell receptor beta chains from one sample, sequenced in a study of early T cells in non-severe SARS-CoV-2 infection (dated by TCRdb to the early 2020s). The library relied on 5' RACE. Instrument used: NextSeq 500. TCRdb reran the public reads through fastp at Q25 and MiXCR, keeping productive beta chains. For every CDR3 protein sequence, its rows merge into one entry that carries the most common genes and DNA. In this sample the table shows over 20,000 distinct CDR3 sequences, around 5.8% of which occur a single time. 2.4% of the sample is taken by the ten largest. The sequenced sample consisted of whole blood. These receptors all stem from an adult who was a healthcare worker with PCR-confirmed SARS-CoV-2 infection or an uninfected control (not recorded which).

In this sample, this clonotype turned up many times. V gene TRBV5-4 combines with J gene TRBJ2-7, with 8 bases lining up with TRBD2. Trimming took 3 bases from V and 2 from J; bases not matched to a gene: 10. There are 16 residues in the CDR3. The germline gives CDR1 SGHNT, CDR2 YYREEE (reference sequence). This chain's CDR3 is CASSSGGQASPYEQYF. The CDR3 nucleotides are TGTGCCAGCAGCTCGGGGGGGCAGGCTTCCCCCTACGAGCAGTACTTC.

By sample share, this clonotype is medium-sized. V usage is TRBV7-9 and J usage is TRBJ1-4, with TRBD1 identical over 9 bases. CDR1 and CDR2 from the germline V gene are SEHNR and FQNEAQ (reference sequence). CDR3 size: 15 residues. Losses at the gene ends were 0 bases for V and 5 bases for J; bases not matched to a gene: 1. The CDR3 nucleotides are TGTGCCAGCAGCTTAGCGGGGACAGGGAATGAAAAACTGTTTTTT. It encodes CASSLAGTGNEKLFF.

This clonotype was observed many times. The chain employs TRBV7-9 and TRBJ2-3, with D unclear. This CDR3 contains 15 residues. CDR1 and CDR2 from the germline V gene are SEHNR and FQNEAQ (reference sequence). V shed 4 bases and J shed 1 base, with 12 bases lying between them. The DNA of the CDR3 is TGTGCCAGCAGCTGGCTGCCCCTAGGCACAGATACGCAGTATTTT. Its protein product is CASSWLPLGTDTQYF.

Remarks on this clonotype: A much larger clone is a single base away; this may be a read error. The chain is built from TRBV28 and TRBJ1-1; D ambiguous. The CDR3 totals 13 residues. Germline assignment: CDR1 MDHEN and CDR2 SYDVKM. V was pared by 9 bases and J by 5 bases, with 16 bases between. CDR3 residues: CARNRRVRTEAFF. DNA of the CDR3: TGTGCCAGGAACAGAAGGGTAAGGACTGAAGCTTTCTTT.

The sample holds many counts of this clonotype. The J gene is TRBJ2-2, the V gene TRBV7-8; TRBD1 or TRBD2 may be the D gene (5 bases each). Germline values: CDR1 SGHVS, CDR2 FQNEAQ. V lost 5 bases, J lost 6 bases, and 22 bases lay in between. The CDR3 is made up of 17 amino acids. The CDR3 DNA follows: TGTGCCAGCAGCCCCCGGGACCGTGGGCTTTGGTCCGGGGAGCTGTTTTTT. Translated: CASSPRDRGLWSGELFF.

This clonotype was picked up many times. The chain is built from TRBV4-2 and TRBJ1-2; no clear D. CDR3 size: 17 residues. V dropped 0 bases and J dropped 0 bases, with 14 bases sitting between them. CDR1 LGHNA and CDR2 YNFKEQ come from the germline V gene. The CDR3 reads CASSQEWSDASNYGYTF. DNA for the CDR3: TGTGCCAGCAGCCAAGAATGGTCAGACGCGTCTAACTATGGCTACACCTTC.

The genes are TRBV5-4 and TRBJ1-1; weak D call: TRBD1 (6 bases). Trimming took off 3 bases at V and 3 bases at J, with 15 bases between the two ends. The germline V gene encodes CDR1 SGHNT and CDR2 YYREEE (reference sequence). The CDR3 spans 15 residues. The CDR3 nucleotides read TGTGCCAGCAGCTCCGAAGACAGGAGGGACACTGAAGCTTTCTTT. Protein: CASSSEDRRDTEAFF.

This clonotype was detected only a few times. V is TRBV20-1 and J is TRBJ1-6; TRBD1 is a possible D gene (5 bases). Germline CDR1 reads DFQATT; CDR2 reads SNEGSKA (reference sequence). This CDR3 is built from 15 residues. V was trimmed by 3 bases and J by 5 bases, leaving 14 bases between them. CDR3 sequence (DNA): TGCAGTGCTAGGGGGGGTGGCCCTAATAATTCACCCCTCCACTTT. It yields the protein CSARGGGPNNSPLHF.

CDR3 coding DNA: TGTGCCAGCAGACCACCGTGGGACAGCTCCACCTACGAGCAGTACTTC. Translated, it gives CASRPPWDSSTYEQYF. The chain has TRBV11-2 and TRBJ2-7; TRBD1 matches 7 bases. There are 16 residues in the CDR3. Germline V lookup: CDR1 SGHAT, CDR2 FQNNGV. V dropped 6 bases and J dropped 2; count of bases not matched to a gene: 13.

This clonotype is medium-sized by share. The chain uses TRBV11-3 and TRBJ2-1; D is unclear. The CDR3 loop spans 13 amino acids. Trimming took off 5 bases at V and 2 bases at J, with 7 bases between the two ends. Germline lookup yields CDR1 SGHNT and CDR2 YENEEA. The chain's CDR3 is CASSQDTYNEQFF. As DNA, the CDR3 is TGTGCCAGCAGCCAAGATACCTACAATGAGCAGTTCTTC.

The table lists this clonotype with many counts. The chain carries TRBV5-1 and TRBJ2-3, with D unresolved. Germline V CDR1 and CDR2: SGHRS, YFSETQ. The CDR3 sequence is 14 residues long. V lost 3 bases and J 2 bases, leaving 10 bases between the germline ends. The CDR3 is CASSSGGPTDTQYF. In DNA form, the CDR3 reads TGCGCCAGCAGCTCCGGCGGTCCCACAGATACGCAGTATTTT. Full variable domain (missing parts from reference TRBV5-1 and TRBJ2-3): KAGVTQTPRYLIKTRGQQVTLSCSPISGHRSVSWYQQTPGQGLQFLFEYFSETQRNKGNFPGRFSGRQFSNSRSEMNVSTLELGDSALYLCASSSGGPTDTQYFGPGTRLTVL.

V usage is TRBV28 and J usage is TRBJ2-6, with D perhaps TRBD2 (5 bases). CDR3 length: 15 amino acids. Germline V gene data show CDR1 as MDHEN and CDR2 as SYDVKM. Deletions cut 6 bases from V and 0 bases from J, with 9 bases between. The CDR3 coding sequence is TGTGCCAGCAGCCGAGCGGCCTCTGGGGCCAACGTCCTGACTTTC. It codes for CASSRAASGANVLTF.

This clonotype was found many times. The gene calls are TRBV6-1 and TRBJ2-7, with 7 bases matching TRBD2. The CDR3 length is 14 residues. Germline V CDR1 and CDR2: MNHNS, SASEGT. V was pared by 2 bases and J by 7 bases, with 8 bases of the junction left unmatched. The CDR3 sequence: CASSETGEGMEQYF. The CDR3, as DNA: TGTGCCAGCAGTGAAACCGGGGAGGGGATGGAGCAGTACTTC.

This clonotype was picked up many times. The chain has TRBV28 and TRBJ2-1; a weak D match, TRBD2 (5 bases). The CDR3 runs to 15 residues. Per the germline V gene, CDR1 is MDHEN and CDR2 is SYDVKM. Trimming cost V 6 bases and J 6 bases, with 18 bases left between them. The CDR3 sequence is CASSAAGTQLNEQFF. The CDR3 DNA reads as TGTGCCAGCAGCGCCGCGGGCACTCAACTCAATGAGCAGTTCTTC.

In this sample, this clonotype turned up many times. The V and J genes are TRBV10-1 and TRBJ2-5; the D gene could be TRBD1 or TRBD2 (5 bases each). Germline lookup yields CDR1 WNHNN and CDR2 SYGVQD (reference sequence). The CDR3 extends over 15 amino acids. The ends were cut back, 2 bases at V and 5 bases at J, with 15 bases in the middle. Written as DNA, the CDR3 is TGCGCCAGCAGTGAGGGGACGGGGTTGTTTGAGACCCAGTACTTC. Protein: CASSEGTGLFETQYF.

The V call is TRBV6-5, the J call TRBJ2-1; no firm D call. The CDR3 extends over 15 amino acids. Trimming stripped 0 bases from V and 9 bases from J, with 15 bases between. The germline CDR1 and CDR2 sequences are MNHEY and SVGAGI. CDR3 DNA sequence: TGTGCCAGCAGTTACTCGTGGGGATCACCCGGTGAGCAGTTCTTC. Its protein is CASSYSWGSPGEQFF.

The V call is TRBV18, the J call TRBJ2-1; 14 bases align to TRBD2. V lost 2 bases, J lost 10 bases, and 7 bases stayed unmatched. Germline V gene data show CDR1 as KGHSH and CDR2 as LQKENI. This CDR3 is 16 amino acids long. This chain's CDR3 is CASSPGRLAGGLEQFF. The CDR3 region has the DNA TGTGCCAGCTCACCAGGACGACTAGCGGGGGGGCTCGAGCAGTTCTTC.

This clonotype was detected ten times or more. In DNA, the CDR3 is TGTGCCAGCAGCGCTGGGACAGGGGTCTATAATTCACCCCTCCACTTT. Protein: CASSAGTGVYNSPLHF. The J gene is TRBJ1-6, the V gene TRBV9, with 10 bases fitting TRBD1. This CDR3 contains 16 residues. CDR1 is SGDLS, CDR2 YYNGEE, per germline. The V segment lost 3 bases and the J segment 3 bases; nucleotides outside the gene matches: 3.

In regard to this clonotype: A much larger clone is a single base away; this may be a read error. The rearrangement joins TRBV18 to TRBJ1-2, with D maybe TRBD1 (5 bases). Germline values: CDR1 KGHSH, CDR2 LQKENI. V lost 3 bases and J lost 4, with 12 bases in between. The CDR3 length is 14 residues. The CDR3 bases are TGTGCCAGCTCACCGGGACTAAGAATCTATGGCTACACCTTC. It translates to CASSPGLRIYGYTF. Full variable domain (remainder filled in from reference TRBV18 and TRBJ1-2): NAGVMQNPRHLVRRRGQEARLRCSPMKGHSHVYWYRQLPEEGLKFMVYLQKENIIDESGMPKERFSAEFPKEGPSILRIQQVVRGDSAAYFCASSPGLRIYGYTFGSGTRLTVV.

This clonotype was seen repeatedly, ten times or more. The V gene is TRBV29-1, the J gene TRBJ1-1; no definite D call. The ends were cut back, 4 bases at V and 8 bases at J, with 14 bases in the middle. CDR1 is SQVTM and CDR2 is ANQGSEA in the germline V gene. This CDR3 is 12 amino acids long. CDR3 sequence (DNA): TGCAGCGTTGGGTACTCCGCCGGAGAAGCTTTCTTT. It encodes CSVGYSAGEAFF.

This clonotype has at least ten counts. The rearrangement uses TRBV28 and TRBJ2-7; TRBD1 might be the D (5 bases). This CDR3 is built from 13 residues. Germline CDR1 reads MDHEN; CDR2 reads SYDVKM. Trimming removed 5 bases from V and 0 bases from J, with 8 bases in between. CDR3 sequence reads: CASSRQSSYEQYF. In DNA form, the CDR3 reads TGTGCCAGCAGTCGACAGAGCTCCTACGAGCAGTACTTC.

This clonotype was counted at least ten times. V gene TRBV7-8 combines with J gene TRBJ1-2, with a tentative D call TRBD1 (6 bases). Trimming pared 3 bases from V and 2 bases from J, leaving 7 bases between. The CDR3 has 13 amino acids. Germline V CDR1 and CDR2: SGHVS, FQNEAQ. DNA for the CDR3: TGTGCCAGCAGCTTGGACAGCAACTATGGCTACACCTTC. This translates into CASSLDSNYGYTF.

This clonotype has ten or more counts. The CDR3 DNA reads as TGTGCCAGCAGTGTCAGGGTCGGAGGCTACACCTTC. It codes for CASSVRVGGYTF. V usage is TRBV28 and J usage is TRBJ1-2; D possibly corresponds to TRBD1 (5 bases). V lost 5 bases and J lost 8, with 12 bases in between. Germline V CDR1 and CDR2: MDHEN, SYDVKM. This CDR3 has 12 residues.